This paragraph reports one TCR beta chain. Its antigen is not known. This sample stems from a study of cytotoxic CD8 clonotypes in ibrutinib-treated CLL. At the level of the study: After a median roughly twelve months on treatment (6 to 36), response samples were drawn.

Study-wide findings and caveats: Clonotypes that were public were uncommon, and they contracted or stayed stable on treatment. Sustained-remission and progressing patients had unequal sampling times.

This table comes from immunoSEQ multiplex PCR, and its TCRdb copy is limited to in-frame clones, with some not included. Of roughly 150,000 clones listed, under 90% are singletons. The CDR3 is 14 amino acids. Germline V lookup: CDR1 MDHEN, CDR2 SYDVKM. Trimming left V 5 bases short and J 1 base short, with 11 bases between. The source is a human donor with chronic lymphocytic leukemia. The material was PBMCs, obtained after 24 months of ibrutinib treatment. The rearrangement uses TRBV28 and TRBJ1-1; TRBD1 is a possible D gene (6 bases). The DNA of the CDR3 is TGTGCCAGCAGTGTCGGGACACGGAACACTGAAGCTTTCTTT. Its protein product is CASSVGTRNTEAFF.